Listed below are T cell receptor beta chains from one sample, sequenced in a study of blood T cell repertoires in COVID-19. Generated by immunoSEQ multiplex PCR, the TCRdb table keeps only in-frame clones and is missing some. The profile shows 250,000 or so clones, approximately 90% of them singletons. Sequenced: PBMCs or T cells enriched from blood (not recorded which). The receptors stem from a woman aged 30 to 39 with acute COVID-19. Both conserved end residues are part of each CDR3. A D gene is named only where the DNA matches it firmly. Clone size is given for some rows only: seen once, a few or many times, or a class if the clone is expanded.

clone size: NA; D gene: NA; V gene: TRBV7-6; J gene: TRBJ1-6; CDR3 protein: CASSAGGSYNSPLHF; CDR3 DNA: TGTGCCAGCAGCGCCGGAGGGTCCTATAATTCACCCCTCCACTTT
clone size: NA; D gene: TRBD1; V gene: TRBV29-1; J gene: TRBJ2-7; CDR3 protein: CSVVDRAGDEQYF; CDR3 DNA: TGCAGCGTGGTAGACAGGGCGGGCGACGAGCAGTACTTC
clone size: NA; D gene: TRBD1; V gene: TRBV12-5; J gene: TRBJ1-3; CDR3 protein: CASGPGTGMEVGNTIYF; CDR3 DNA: TGTGCTAGTGGTCCCGGGACAGGGATGGAGGTGGGCAACACCATATATTTT
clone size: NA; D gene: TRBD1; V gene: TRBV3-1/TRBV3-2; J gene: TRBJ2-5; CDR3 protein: CASTTYGPQGSETQYF; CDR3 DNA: TGTGCCAGCACCACCTACGGGCCACAGGGGTCAGAGACCCAGTACTTC
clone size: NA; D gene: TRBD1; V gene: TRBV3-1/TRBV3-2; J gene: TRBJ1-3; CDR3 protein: CASSQGGQGIGTIYF; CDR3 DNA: TGTGCCAGCAGCCAAGGGGGACAGGGTATTGGCACCATATATTTT
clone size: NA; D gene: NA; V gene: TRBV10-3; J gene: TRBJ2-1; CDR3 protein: CAISHTGKYNEQFF; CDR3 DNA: TGTGCCATCAGTCATACAGGGAAATACAATGAGCAGTTCTTC
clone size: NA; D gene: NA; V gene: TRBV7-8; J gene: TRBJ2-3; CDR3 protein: CASSLPGVVKTDTQYF; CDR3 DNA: TGTGCCAGCAGCTTACCGGGAGTTGTGAAGACAGATACGCAGTATTTT
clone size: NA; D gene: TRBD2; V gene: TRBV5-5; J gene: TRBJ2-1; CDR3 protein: CASSLGLAGAPYNEQFF; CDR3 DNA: TGTGCCAGCAGCTTGGGACTAGCGGGGGCCCCCTACAATGAGCAGTTCTTC
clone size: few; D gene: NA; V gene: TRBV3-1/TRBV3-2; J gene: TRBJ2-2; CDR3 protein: CASRPTGLTWRTGELFF; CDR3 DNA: TGTGCCAGCAGGCCTACAGGGCTTACTTGGAGGACCGGGGAGCTGTTTTTT
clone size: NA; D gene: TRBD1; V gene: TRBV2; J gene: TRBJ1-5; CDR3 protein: CASKPGQGNQPQHF; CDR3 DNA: TGTGCCAGCAAACCGGGACAGGGGAATCAGCCCCAGCATTTT
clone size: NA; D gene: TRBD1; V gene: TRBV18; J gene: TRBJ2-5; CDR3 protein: CASSPRQGLKTQYF; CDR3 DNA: TGTGCCAGCTCACCTCGACAGGGGTTGAAGACCCAGTACTTC
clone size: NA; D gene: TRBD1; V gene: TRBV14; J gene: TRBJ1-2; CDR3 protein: CASSLSGTGHYGYTF; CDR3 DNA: TGTGCCAGCAGCTTGTCCGGGACAGGGCACTATGGCTACACCTTC
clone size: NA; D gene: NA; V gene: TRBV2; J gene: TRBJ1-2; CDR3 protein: CATSSQGDHYGYTF; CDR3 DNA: TGTGCCACTTCCTCACAGGGAGATCACTATGGCTACACCTTC
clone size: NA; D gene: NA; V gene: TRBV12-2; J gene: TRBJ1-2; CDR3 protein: CASRLGQGFGYTF; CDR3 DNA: TGTGCAAGTCGCTTAGGGCAGGGGTTTGGCTACACCTTC
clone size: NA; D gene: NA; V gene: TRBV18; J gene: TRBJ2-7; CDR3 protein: CASSLGEDEQYF; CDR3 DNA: TGTGCCAGCTCGCTAGGAGAGGATGAGCAGTACTTC
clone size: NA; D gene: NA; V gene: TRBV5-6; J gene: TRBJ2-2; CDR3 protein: CASSLDEEGELFF; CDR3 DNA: TGTGCCAGCAGCTTGGACGAGGAGGGGGAGCTGTTTTTT
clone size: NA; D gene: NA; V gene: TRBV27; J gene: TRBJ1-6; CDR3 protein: CASSSRGNSPLHF; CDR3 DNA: TGTGCCAGCAGTTCCAGGGGTAATTCACCCCTCCACTTT
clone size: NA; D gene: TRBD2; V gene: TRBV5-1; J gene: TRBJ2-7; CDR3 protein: CASSWGAGTSSELYEQYF; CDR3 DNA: TGCGCCAGCAGTTGGGGGGCCGGGACTAGCTCGGAGCTCTACGAGCAGTACTTC
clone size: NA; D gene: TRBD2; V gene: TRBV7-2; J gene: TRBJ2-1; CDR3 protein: CASNLAGGSYNEQFF; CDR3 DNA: TGTGCCAGCAACCTAGCGGGGGGGTCCTACAATGAGCAGTTCTTC
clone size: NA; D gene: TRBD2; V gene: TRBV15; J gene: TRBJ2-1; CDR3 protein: CATPLIIAGPLNYSYNEQFF; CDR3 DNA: TGTGCCACCCCACTCATAATAGCGGGACCACTCAACTACTCCTACAATGAGCAGTTCTTC
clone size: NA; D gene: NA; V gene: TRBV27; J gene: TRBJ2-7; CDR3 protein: CASRISGFSYEQYF; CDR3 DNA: TGTGCCAGCAGAATCTCAGGATTCTCCTACGAGCAGTACTTC
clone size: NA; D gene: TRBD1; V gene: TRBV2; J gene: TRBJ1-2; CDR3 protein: CASPRIGQGAGANYGYTF; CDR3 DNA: TGTGCCAGCCCTCGTATCGGACAGGGGGCGGGGGCTAACTATGGCTACACCTTC
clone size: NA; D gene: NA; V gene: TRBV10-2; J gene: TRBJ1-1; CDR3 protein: CASCRDRNTEAFF; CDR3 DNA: TGCGCCAGCTGCAGGGATCGAAACACTGAAGCTTTCTTT
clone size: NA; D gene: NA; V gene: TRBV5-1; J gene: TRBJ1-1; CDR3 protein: CASSLGETGTEAFF; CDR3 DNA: TGCGCCAGCAGCTTGGGAGAAACGGGCACTGAAGCTTTCTTT
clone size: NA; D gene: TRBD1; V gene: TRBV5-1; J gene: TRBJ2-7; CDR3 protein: CASSLVDREGEQYF; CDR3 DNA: TGCGCCAGCAGCTTGGTCGACAGGGAAGGCGAGCAGTACTTC
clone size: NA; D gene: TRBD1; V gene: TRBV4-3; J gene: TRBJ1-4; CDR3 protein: CASSPDREGEKLFF; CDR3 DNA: TGCGCCAGCAGCCCGGACAGGGAAGGAGAAAAACTGTTTTTT
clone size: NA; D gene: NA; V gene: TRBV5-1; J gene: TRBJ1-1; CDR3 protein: CASSLAAGRVGDTEAFF; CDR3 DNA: TGCGCCAGCAGCTTGGCCGCAGGTAGGGTCGGGGACACTGAAGCTTTCTTT
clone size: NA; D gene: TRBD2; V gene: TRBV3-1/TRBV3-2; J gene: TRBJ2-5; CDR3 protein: CASSQEGLAGQETQYF; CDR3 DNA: TGTGCCAGCAGCCAAGAAGGACTAGCGGGGCAAGAGACCCAGTACTTC
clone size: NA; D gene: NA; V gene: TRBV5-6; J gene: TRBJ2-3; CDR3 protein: CASSGPSGEDTQYF; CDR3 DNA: TGTGCCAGCAGCGGCCCCTCCGGGGAGGATACGCAGTATTTT
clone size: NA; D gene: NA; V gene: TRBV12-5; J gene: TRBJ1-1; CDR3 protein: CASEDQGGTEAFF; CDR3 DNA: TGTGCTAGTGAAGACCAGGGAGGCACTGAAGCTTTCTTT
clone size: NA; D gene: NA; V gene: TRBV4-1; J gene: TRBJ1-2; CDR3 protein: CASSQGSVYGYTF; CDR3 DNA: TGCGCCAGCAGCCAAGGGTCGGTTTATGGCTACACCTTC
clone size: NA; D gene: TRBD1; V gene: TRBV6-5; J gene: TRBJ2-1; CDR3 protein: CASSKGQNNEQFF; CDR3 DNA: TGTGCCAGCAGTAAGGGACAGAACAATGAGCAGTTCTTC
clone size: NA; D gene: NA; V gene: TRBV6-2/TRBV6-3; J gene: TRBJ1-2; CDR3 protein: CASSPGGANYGYTF; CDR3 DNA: TGTGCCAGCAGTCCCGGAGGGGCGAACTATGGCTACACCTTC
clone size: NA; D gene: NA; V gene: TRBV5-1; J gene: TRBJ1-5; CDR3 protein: CASTPEDQPQHF; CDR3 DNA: TGCGCCAGCACCCCGGAGGATCAGCCCCAGCATTTT
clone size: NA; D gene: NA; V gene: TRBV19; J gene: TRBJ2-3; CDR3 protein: CASRLGVRTDTQYF; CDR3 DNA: TGTGCCAGTAGATTAGGGGTTCGCACAGATACGCAGTATTTT
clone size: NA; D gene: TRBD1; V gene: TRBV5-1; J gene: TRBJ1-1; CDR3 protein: CASSLRQGPAFF; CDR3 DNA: TGCGCCAGCAGCTTGAGACAGGGACCAGCTTTCTTT
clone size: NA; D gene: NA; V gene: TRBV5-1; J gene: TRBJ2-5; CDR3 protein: CASRLTVNLQETQYF; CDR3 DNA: TGCGCCAGCAGACTTACAGTAAACCTTCAAGAGACCCAGTACTTC
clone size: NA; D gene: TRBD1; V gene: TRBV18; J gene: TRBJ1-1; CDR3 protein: CASSHRDRDTEAFF; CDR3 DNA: TGTGCCAGCTCACACCGGGACAGAGACACTGAAGCTTTCTTT
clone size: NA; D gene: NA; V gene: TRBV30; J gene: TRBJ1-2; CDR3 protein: CAWSYSGDYGYTF; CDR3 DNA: TGTGCCTGGAGTTACAGCGGGGACTATGGCTACACCTTC
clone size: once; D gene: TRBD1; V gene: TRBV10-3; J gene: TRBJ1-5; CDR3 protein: CAISPRQGADNQPQHF; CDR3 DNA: TGTGCCATCAGTCCCCGACAGGGGGCAGATAATCAGCCCCAGCATTTT
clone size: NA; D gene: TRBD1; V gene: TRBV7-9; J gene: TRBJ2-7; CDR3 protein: CASSLGAGGYEQYF; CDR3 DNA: TGTGCCAGCAGCTTAGGTGCAGGGGGCTACGAGCAGTACTTC
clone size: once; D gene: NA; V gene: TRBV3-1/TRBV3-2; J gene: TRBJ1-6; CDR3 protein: CASSQEGQEPNSPLHF; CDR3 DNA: TGTGCCAGCAGCCAGGAGGGCCAGGAGCCTAATTCACCCCTCCACTTT
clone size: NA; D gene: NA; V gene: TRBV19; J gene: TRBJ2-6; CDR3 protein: CASSAQAQAGANVLTF; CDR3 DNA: TGTGCCAGTAGTGCCCAAGCCCAGGCTGGGGCCAACGTCCTGACTTTC
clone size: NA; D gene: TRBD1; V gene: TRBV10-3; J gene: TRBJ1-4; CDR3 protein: CAIKQDRESEKLFF; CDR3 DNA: TGTGCCATCAAACAGGACAGGGAGAGCGAAAAACTGTTTTTT
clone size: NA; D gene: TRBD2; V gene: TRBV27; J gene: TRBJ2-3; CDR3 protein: CASSFHRGGGDTQYF; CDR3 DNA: TGTGCCAGCAGTTTCCATCGGGGGGGCGGAGATACGCAGTATTTT
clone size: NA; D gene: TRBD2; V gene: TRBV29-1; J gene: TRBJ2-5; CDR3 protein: CSVVSGGGGRKETQYF; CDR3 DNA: TGCAGCGTTGTGTCGGGCGGCGGGGGGAGGAAGGAGACCCAGTACTTC
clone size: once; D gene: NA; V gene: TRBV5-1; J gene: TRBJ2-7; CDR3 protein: CASRGTGSYEQYF; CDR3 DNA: TGCGCCAGCAGAGGGACTGGTTCCTACGAGCAGTACTTC
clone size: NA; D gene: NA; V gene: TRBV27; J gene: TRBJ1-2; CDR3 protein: CASSLNQDYGYTF; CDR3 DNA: TGTGCCAGCAGTTTAAATCAGGACTATGGCTACACCTTC
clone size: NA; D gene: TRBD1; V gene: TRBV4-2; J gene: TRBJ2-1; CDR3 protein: CASSQERGRAYEQFF; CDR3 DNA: TGTGCCAGCAGCCAAGAGAGGGGGCGGGCGTATGAGCAGTTCTTC
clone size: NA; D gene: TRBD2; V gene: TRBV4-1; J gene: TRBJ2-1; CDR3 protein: CASSQGIGSGAQEFF; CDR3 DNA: TGCGCCAGCAGCCAAGGGATTGGTAGCGGGGCGCAAGAGTTCTTC